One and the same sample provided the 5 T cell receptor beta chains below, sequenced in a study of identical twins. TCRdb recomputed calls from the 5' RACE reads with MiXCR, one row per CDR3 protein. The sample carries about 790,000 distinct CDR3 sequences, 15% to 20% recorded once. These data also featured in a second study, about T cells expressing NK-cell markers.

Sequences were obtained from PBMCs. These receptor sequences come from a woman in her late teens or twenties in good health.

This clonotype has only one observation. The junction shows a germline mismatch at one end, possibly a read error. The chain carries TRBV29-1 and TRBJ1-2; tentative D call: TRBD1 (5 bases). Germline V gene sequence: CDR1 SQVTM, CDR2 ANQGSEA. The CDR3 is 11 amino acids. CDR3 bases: TGCAGCGTGACAGTCAACTATGGCTACGCCTTC. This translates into CSVTVNYGYAF.

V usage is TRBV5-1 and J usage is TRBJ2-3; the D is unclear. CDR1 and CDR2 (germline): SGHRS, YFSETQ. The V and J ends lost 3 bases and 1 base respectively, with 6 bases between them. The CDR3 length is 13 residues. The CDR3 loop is CASSSIGTDTQYF. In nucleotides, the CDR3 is TGCGCCAGCAGCTCCATAGGCACAGATACGCAGTATTTT.

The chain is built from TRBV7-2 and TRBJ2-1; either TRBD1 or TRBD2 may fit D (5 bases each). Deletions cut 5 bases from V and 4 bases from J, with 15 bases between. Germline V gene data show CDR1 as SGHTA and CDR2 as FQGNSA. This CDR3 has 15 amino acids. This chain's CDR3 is CASSRSRDVYNEQFF. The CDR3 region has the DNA TGTGCCAGCAGCAGATCCCGGGACGTTTACAATGAGCAGTTCTTC. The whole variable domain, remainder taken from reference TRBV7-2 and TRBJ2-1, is GAGVSQSPSNKVTEKGKDVELRCDPISGHTALYWYRQSLGQGLEFLIYFQGNSAPDKSGLPSDRFSAERTGGSVSTLTIQRTQQEDSAVYLCASSRSRDVYNEQFFGPGTRLTVL.

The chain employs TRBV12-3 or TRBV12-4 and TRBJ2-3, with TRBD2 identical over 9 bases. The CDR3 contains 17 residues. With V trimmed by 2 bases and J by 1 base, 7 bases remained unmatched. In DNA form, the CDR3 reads TGTGCCAGCAGTTTATGGGTCGCGGGGGGGCGCACAGATACGCAGTATTTT. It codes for CASSLWVAGGRTDTQYF.

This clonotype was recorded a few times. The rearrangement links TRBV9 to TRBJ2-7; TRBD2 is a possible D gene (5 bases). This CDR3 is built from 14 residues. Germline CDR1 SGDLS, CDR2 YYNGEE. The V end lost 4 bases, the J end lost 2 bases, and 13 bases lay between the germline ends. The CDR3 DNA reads TGTGCCAGCAGCCCCCCGGGGATTCCCTACGAGCAGTACTTC. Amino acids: CASSPPGIPYEQYF.